This T cell receptor beta chain was profiled in a study of beta chain features in type 1 diabetes. Whole-study results and caveats: All four CD4+ subsets from Type 1 diabetes patients carried moderately but significantly shorter TCRB CDR3s.

Every bit of the isolated RNA underwent reverse transcription, so sequencing read expressed TCRB transcripts. Sequencing used immunoSEQ multiplex PCR; TCRdb keeps in-frame clones, though not all of them. The table includes 640,000 or so clones, over 11% detected once. Researchers reported sorting CD4+ naive, central memory, regulatory and stem cell-like memory cells via CD45RO/CCR7/CD25/CD127/CD95/CD27. This clone occurred once. Its antigen is undetermined. There are 14 residues in the CDR3. Trimming stripped 8 bases from V and 2 bases from J, with 15 bases between. CDR1 is MNHNS, CDR2 SASEGT, per germline.

J is TRBJ2-5 and V is TRBV6-1; D is uncertain. Sequencing input: naive CD4+ T cells from blood. The sequence was collected from a man aged 18 to 29 with type 1 diabetes. CDR3 sequence reads: CASDITAVQETQYF. The CDR3 nucleotides are TGTGCCAGCGATATCACGGCAGTGCAAGAGACCCAGTACTTC.